This T cell receptor (beta chain) was found in a study of vaccination and CD4 T cells after COVID-19. The wider study: Samples after vaccination came a median roughly 70 days past dose two, ranging 14 to 241.

The Oncomine TCR Beta short-read assay generated sequence data from the DNA of cultured CD4+ T cells. TCRdb reprocessed the PCR reads via MiXCR and lists one record per CDR3 protein. This table has 20,000 to 30,000 distinct CDR3 sequences, about three fifths appearing once. Of note for this clonotype: What it binds is not known.

V was clipped by 5 bases and J by 3 bases, with 14 bases between them. The germline gives CDR1 SGHTA, CDR2 FQGNSA. This CDR3 is 15 amino acids long. Documented treatment: roughly ten-day PBMC culture with coronavirus spike peptide pools or control peptides (ViraFEST assay). ViraFEST expanded antigen-specific T cells with peptide pools, then sequenced TCRs. The sequencing sample was made of CD4+ T cells from blood, cultured in vitro. The chain recombines TRBV7-2 with TRBJ1-5, with a weak D call TRBD1 (5 bases). The receptor comes from a human donor who had recovered from COVID-19. CDR3 residues: CASSGHDSVNQPQHF. In nucleotides, the CDR3 is TGTGCCAGCAGCGGCCATGACAGCGTCAATCAGCCCCAGCATTTT.